The 32 T cell receptor beta chains below were found in one sample sequenced in a study of monozygotic twins with cystic fibrosis. The data were produced by immunoSEQ multiplex PCR, yet TCRdb's version contains in-frame clones alone and is incomplete. The data hold tens of thousands of clones, with just under 85% observed a single time. The sequenced sample consisted of blood. All receptors come from a girl under 10 years old with cystic fibrosis.

The chain recombines TRBV5-6 with TRBJ2-2, with TRBD1 matching 9 bases. Per the germline V gene, CDR1 is SGHDT and CDR2 is YYEEEE. The ends lost 3 bases at V and 4 bases at J; junction bases unmatched: 4. The length of the CDR3 is 15 residues. This CDR3 is CASSSGTGFTGELFF. CDR3 nucleotides: TGTGCCAGCAGCTCCGGGACAGGGTTCACCGGGGAGCTGTTTTTT.

This clone was observed a single time. CDR3 in DNA: TGTGCCAGTACCGGGACACACTTTTCTGGGGCCAACGTCCTGACTTTC. Amino acid sequence: CASTGTHFSGANVLTF. The chain combines TRBV9 with TRBJ2-6, with a possible D match to TRBD1 (6 bases). Per germline, CDR1 SGDLS and CDR2 YYNGEE. V was pared by 8 bases and J by 1 base, with 16 bases between. The CDR3 has 16 residues.

The chain employs TRBV27 and TRBJ2-1, with a tentative D call TRBD1 (5 bases). This CDR3 is 15 amino acids long. Trimming took off 4 bases at V and 4 bases at J, with 14 bases between the two ends. Looked up from germline, CDR1 is MNHEY and CDR2 is SMNVEV (reference sequence). The CDR3 is CASSSPRTSYNEQFF. The CDR3 DNA follows: TGTGCCAGCAGTTCCCCCCGGACATCTTACAATGAGCAGTTCTTC.

This chain links TRBV6-5 with TRBJ1-6, with D uncertain. Germline values: CDR1 MNHEY, CDR2 SVGAGI. This CDR3 is 14 amino acids long. The V and J ends lost 5 bases and 5 bases respectively, with 10 bases between them. Here the CDR3 reads CASSPYSDNSPLHF. Written as DNA, the CDR3 is TGTGCCAGCAGTCCATACAGTGATAATTCACCCCTCCACTTT.

The V gene is TRBV30, the J gene TRBJ2-1; TRBD2 matches at 8 bases. V gave up 1 base and J gave up 6 bases; unmatched junction bases: 5. The CDR3 is 14 amino acids. CDR1 and CDR2 from the germline V gene are GTSNPN and SVGIG (reference sequence). The CDR3 nucleotides are TGTGCCTGGAGTGGTAGGCTAGCGGGCAATGAGCAGTTCTTC. Its translation is CAWSGRLAGNEQFF.

The chain uses TRBV28 and TRBJ2-5, with D possibly matching TRBD2 (6 bases). Germline V lookup: CDR1 MDHEN, CDR2 SYDVKM. V was cut by 2 bases and J by 5 bases, with 12 bases left in between. This CDR3 has 14 amino acids. CDR3 DNA sequence: TGTGCCAGCAGTTTAAGGCGGGACGAGGAGACCCAGTACTTC. Its protein product is CASSLRRDEETQYF.

J is TRBJ1-2 and V is TRBV29-1; D is unresolved. Germline-derived CDR1 and CDR2 are SQVTM and ANQGSEA. Trimming took off 3 bases at V and 1 base at J, with 18 bases between the two ends. The CDR3 contains 16 residues. The CDR3 loop is CSVEQIPQAYNYGYTF. CDR3 sequence (DNA): TGCAGCGTTGAGCAAATACCACAAGCCTATAACTATGGCTACACCTTC.

The V and J genes are TRBV5-4 and TRBJ2-7; 8 positions match TRBD1. CDR1 is SGHNT and CDR2 is YYREEE in the germline V gene (reference sequence). The V and J ends lost 3 bases and 6 bases, in that order; junction bases with no gene match: 14. CDR3 length equals 16 residues. The CDR3, as DNA: TGTGCCAGCAGCTCGAACGCCGGGACAGGACTATTCGAGCAGTACTTC. This gives the protein CASSSNAGTGLFEQYF.

V gene TRBV4-1 combines with J gene TRBJ1-2; D possibly corresponds to TRBD1 (5 bases). CDR3 length equals 18 residues. V shed 6 bases and J shed 0 bases, with 23 bases lying between them. The germline gives CDR1 MGHRA, CDR2 YSYEKL. The CDR3 loop reads CASRTGLPHLEANYGYTF. The DNA for the CDR3 is TGCGCCAGCAGGACGGGACTCCCACATTTGGAAGCTAACTATGGCTACACCTTC.

The chain carries TRBV5-4 and TRBJ2-7; 8 nucleotides align to TRBD2. The CDR3 is made up of 12 amino acids. The V gene's germline CDR1 is SGHNT and CDR2 YYREEE (reference sequence). The trim removed 4 bases at V and 4 bases at J, leaving 1 base unmatched. CDR3 sequence reads: CASSGGGYEQYF. The CDR3 coding sequence is TGTGCCAGCAGCGGCGGGGGGTACGAGCAGTACTTC.

A single count supports this clone. This sequence joins TRBV2 and TRBJ2-2; D is perhaps TRBD2 (5 bases). CDR1 SNHLY and CDR2 FYNNEI come from the germline V gene. The CDR3 contains 12 residues. The V and J ends lost 11 bases and 7 bases respectively, with 14 bases between them. The CDR3 spells CADRGSLGELFF. In DNA form, the CDR3 reads TGTGCCGACCGAGGGTCGCTCGGGGAGCTGTTTTTT.

CDR3 sequence reads: CASSYSLTGSNTEAFF. In DNA, the CDR3 is TGTGCCAGCAGTTACTCCCTGACAGGATCTAACACTGAAGCTTTCTTT. The rearrangement joins TRBV6-5 to TRBJ1-1; TRBD1 is a possible D gene (6 bases). CDR3 length: 16 residues. The V gene lost 0 bases and the J gene lost 2 bases, with 13 bases spanning the gap. Germline V CDR1 and CDR2: MNHEY, SVGAGI.

For the CDR3, the DNA is TGTGCCAGTAGTCCACAGACAAGCTCCTACGAGCAGTACTTC. Translated, it gives CASSPQTSSYEQYF. This chain connects TRBV19 to TRBJ2-7; D not certain. The CDR3 spans 14 residues. V lost 5 bases, J lost 0 bases, and 11 bases lay in between. Per the germline V gene, CDR1 is LNHDA and CDR2 is SQIVND (reference sequence).

This chain uses TRBV10-3 with TRBJ1-1; D is perhaps TRBD1 (5 bases). Trimming shortened V by 6 bases and J by 3 bases, and 17 bases separated the two germline ends. The CDR3 covers 15 residues. The germline gives CDR1 ENHRY, CDR2 SYGVKD. The CDR3 reads CAIRGLYSRDTEAFF. The CDR3 DNA is TGTGCCATCAGGGGACTTTACAGTCGGGACACTGAAGCTTTCTTT.

This chain joins TRBV7-7 and TRBJ2-7; D uncertain. V lost 5 bases, J lost 5 bases, and 13 bases lay in between. The germline CDR1 and CDR2 sequences are SSHAT and FNYEAQ (reference sequence). The CDR3 runs 13 residues. The CDR3 is CASSPQSSHEQYF. CDR3 coding DNA: TGTGCCAGCAGCCCCCAGTCAAGTCACGAGCAGTACTTC.

The chain is built from TRBV11-2 and TRBJ1-1, with TRBD1 as a possible D gene (5 bases). V gave up 1 base and J gave up 8 bases, with 17 bases separating them. Germline V CDR1 and CDR2: SGHAT, FQNNGV. This CDR3 has 15 amino acids. CDR3 sequence (DNA): TGTGCCAGCAGCTTAGGCAGCGGGGGAGTCAAGGAAGCTTTCTTT. It specifies CASSLGSGGVKEAFF.

This clone showed up just a few times. This sequence joins TRBV30 and TRBJ1-1; 8 bases are a match to TRBD1. The V gene's germline CDR1 is GTSNPN and CDR2 SVGIG (reference sequence). CDR3 length equals 13 residues. Germline trimming cut 5 bases from V and 5 bases from J; bases unmatched to any gene: 7. DNA for the CDR3: TGTGCCTGGCAGACAGGGGCAGAGACTGAAGCTTTCTTT. As protein: CAWQTGAETEAFF. Variable domain in full (rest from reference TRBV30 and TRBJ1-1): SQTIHQWPATLVQPVGSPLSLECTVEGTSNPNLYWYRQAAGRGLQLLFYSVGIGQISSEVPQNLSASRPQDRQFILSSKKLLLSDSGFYLCAWQTGAETEAFFGQGTRLTVV.

The chain joins TRBV11-3 to TRBJ2-1, with 9 bases identical to TRBD2. Trimming at V came to 6 bases and at J to 2 bases, leaving 5 bases not matched to a gene. This CDR3 comprises 15 residues. The germline V gene has CDR1 SGHNT and CDR2 YENEEA. CDR3: CASRDSGSAYNEQFF. CDR3 DNA: TGTGCCAGCAGGGATAGCGGGAGCGCCTACAATGAGCAGTTCTTC. The full variable domain, completed using reference TRBV11-3 and TRBJ2-1, is EAGVVQSPRYKIIEKKQPVAFWCNPISGHNTLYWYLQNLGQGPELLIRYENEEAVDDSQLPKDRFSAERLKGVDSTLKIQPAELGDSAVYLCASRDSGSAYNEQFFGPGTRLTVL.

This clone showed up just once. The chain has TRBV27 and TRBJ2-7; D possibly corresponds to TRBD2 (6 bases). This CDR3 has 14 residues. Trimming cost V 3 bases and J 2 bases, with 11 bases left between them. CDR1 is MNHEY, CDR2 SMNVEV, per germline (reference sequence). CDR3 sequence: CASSFRDWPYEQYF. CDR3 nucleotides: TGTGCCAGCAGTTTCCGGGACTGGCCCTACGAGCAGTACTTC.

The V call is TRBV30, the J call TRBJ1-2; 7 nucleotides match TRBD1. Looked up from germline, CDR1 is GTSNPN and CDR2 is SVGIG (reference sequence). V was clipped by 2 bases and J by 8 bases; unmatched bases: 5. The CDR3 is made up of 12 amino acids. CDR3 nucleotides: TGTGCCTGGAGTTTGACAGGGCGAGGCTACACCTTC. Protein: CAWSLTGRGYTF.

V gene TRBV27 combines with J gene TRBJ1-2; 7 nucleotides line up with TRBD1. This CDR3 is built from 14 residues. Looked up from germline, CDR1 is MNHEY and CDR2 is SMNVEV (reference sequence). J gave up 4 bases and V 6 bases, and 8 bases lay outside the gene matches. The CDR3 DNA is TGTGCCAGCAGGCGACAGGGCCTTTTCTATGGCTACACCTTC. Its protein product is CASRRQGLFYGYTF.

The chain combines TRBV27 with TRBJ2-7, with D unclear. The CDR3 extends over 13 amino acids. CDR1 is MNHEY, CDR2 SMNVEV, per germline (reference sequence). The V end was cut by 3 bases, the J end by 0 bases, with 6 bases between. The CDR3 reads CASSLTVSYEQYF. The CDR3 DNA reads TGTGCCAGCAGTTTGACCGTCTCCTACGAGCAGTACTTC.

This chain links TRBV4-1 with TRBJ1-1; TRBD1 might be the D (5 bases). In germline, CDR1 is MGHRA, CDR2 YSYEKL. The CDR3 has 15 amino acids. Trimming cost V 3 bases and J 0 bases, with 11 bases left between them. The CDR3: CASSQETVMNTEAFF. DNA for the CDR3: TGCGCCAGCAGCCAGGAGACAGTTATGAACACTGAAGCTTTCTTT.

The V call is TRBV6-1, the J call TRBJ2-4; D unresolved. The CDR3 is 13 residues long. V gave up 6 bases and J gave up 3 bases, with 9 bases separating them. The germline V gene encodes CDR1 MNHNS and CDR2 SASEGT. In DNA form, the CDR3 reads TGTGCCAGCAGGGGTTTTGGCAAAAACATTCAGTACTTC. Protein sequence: CASRGFGKNIQYF.

The chain carries TRBV4-2 and TRBJ1-1; D ambiguous. Trimming stripped 5 bases from V and 0 bases from J, with 13 bases between. CDR3 length equals 15 residues. The germline V gene encodes CDR1 LGHNA and CDR2 YNFKEQ. CDR3 residues: CASSFKDLLNTEAFF. The CDR3 DNA reads TGTGCCAGCAGCTTTAAAGATCTTTTGAACACTGAAGCTTTCTTT.

The chain joins TRBV13 to TRBJ2-7, with D possibly TRBD1 on 6 matching bases. Germline V gives CDR1 PRHDT, CDR2 FYEKMQ (reference sequence). V was pared by 5 bases and J by 0 bases, with 11 bases between. The CDR3 is made up of 14 amino acids. CDR3 DNA: TGTGCCAGCAGCACCAGGGGATCCTCCTACGAGCAGTACTTC. It encodes CASSTRGSSYEQYF.

This chain connects TRBV7-9 to TRBJ2-1; 10 positions agree with TRBD2. CDR3 length: 15 residues. Germline V gene sequence: CDR1 SEHNR, CDR2 FQNEAQ (reference sequence). J gave up 3 bases and V 4 bases, and 3 bases lay outside the gene matches. This chain's CDR3 is CASSSSGGSYNEQFF. CDR3 coding DNA: TGTGCCAGCAGCTCTAGCGGGGGAAGCTACAATGAGCAGTTCTTC.

The chain has TRBV27 and TRBJ1-5, with D perhaps matching TRBD1 (6 bases). Between the trimmed V and J ends, which lost 3 bases and 7 bases, there was a span of 16 bases. From germline, CDR1 is MNHEY and CDR2 SMNVEV (reference sequence). The CDR3 consists of 15 residues. The CDR3 DNA reads as TGTGCCAGCAGTTTGGCGGGACAACGGGCCCAGCCCCAGCATTTT. It translates to CASSLAGQRAQPQHF.

This clone was found once. Here the CDR3 reads CAISTGDSNQPQHF. DNA for the CDR3: TGTGCCATTTCCACAGGGGATAGCAATCAGCCCCAGCATTTT. The V gene is TRBV6-5, the J gene TRBJ1-5; 7 nucleotides line up with TRBD1. Germline CDR1 MNHEY, CDR2 SVGAGI. Trimming took 10 bases from V and 0 from J; bases not matched to a gene: 6. The CDR3 spans 14 residues.

The J gene is TRBJ1-1, the V gene TRBV5-1; TRBD1 might be the D (5 bases). Trimming removed 0 bases from V and 1 base from J, with 10 bases in between. The CDR3 spans 15 residues. The germline gives CDR1 SGHRS, CDR2 YFSETQ. CDR3 in amino acids: CASSLGQGRNTEAFF. CDR3 DNA: TGCGCCAGCAGCTTGGGGCAGGGAAGGAACACTGAAGCTTTCTTT.

V and J are TRBV5-6 and TRBJ1-5; 12 bases align to TRBD1. Germline V CDR1 and CDR2: SGHDT, YYEEEE. The CDR3 has 15 amino acids. Losses at the gene ends were 4 bases for V and 6 bases for J; bases not matched to a gene: 5. The CDR3 is CASSTGTGGSQPQHF. CDR3 DNA: TGTGCCAGCAGCACAGGGACAGGGGGCAGTCAGCCCCAGCATTTT. Full variable domain (missing parts from reference TRBV5-6 and TRBJ1-5): DAGVTQSPTHLIKTRGQQVTLRCSPKSGHDTVSWYQQALGQGPQFIFQYYEEEERQRGNFPDRFSGHQFPNYSSELNVNALLLGDSALYLCASSTGTGGSQPQHFGDGTRLSIL.

The chain joins TRBV5-4 to TRBJ1-4; perhaps TRBD1 as D (5 bases). Germline CDR1 and CDR2: SGHNT and YYREEE (reference sequence). V lost 0 bases and J 11 bases, leaving 11 bases between the germline ends. CDR3 length equals 13 residues. The CDR3 protein is CASSLGSEGKLFF. CDR3 coding DNA: TGTGCCAGCAGCTTGGGATCAGAGGGGAAACTGTTTTTT.